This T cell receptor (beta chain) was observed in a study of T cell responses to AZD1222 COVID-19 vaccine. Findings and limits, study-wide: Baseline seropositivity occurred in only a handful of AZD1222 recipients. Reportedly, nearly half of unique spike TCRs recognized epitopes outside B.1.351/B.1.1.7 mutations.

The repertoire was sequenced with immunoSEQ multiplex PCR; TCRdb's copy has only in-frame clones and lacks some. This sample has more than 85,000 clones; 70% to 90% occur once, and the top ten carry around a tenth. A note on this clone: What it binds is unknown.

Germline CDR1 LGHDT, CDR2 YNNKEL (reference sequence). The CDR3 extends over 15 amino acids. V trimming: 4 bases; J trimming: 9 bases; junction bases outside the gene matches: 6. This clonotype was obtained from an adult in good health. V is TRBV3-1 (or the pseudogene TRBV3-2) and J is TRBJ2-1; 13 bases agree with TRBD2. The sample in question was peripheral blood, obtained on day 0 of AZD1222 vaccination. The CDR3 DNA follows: TGTGCCAGCAGCCCGCGGACTAGCGGGAGTATTGAGCAGTTCTTC. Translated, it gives CASSPRTSGSIEQFF.